Listed below are T cell receptor beta chains from one sample, sequenced in a study of blood T cell repertoires in COVID-19. The assay was immunoSEQ multiplex PCR, and TCRdb's table has in-frame clones only and misses some. The sample consists of some 190,000 clones, 85% to 90% of them appearing once. Sequenced material: peripheral blood. These receptors came from a man between 18 and 35 years old with active or convalescent COVID-19. The CDR3 runs from the conserved cysteine through the conserved F or W. The D gene is left open where the match is weak. A row's size may be missing; if present it is once, few, many or a size class.

J gene | D gene | V gene | clone size | CDR3 DNA | CDR3 protein
TRBJ1-5 | TRBD1 | TRBV2 | . | TGTGCCAGCAGTGACCGGGACAGGGCGGGACAGCCCCAGCATTTT | CASSDRDRAGQPQHF
TRBJ1-1 | TRBD1 | TRBV30 | . | TGTGCCTGGAGTCCATCCGGGACAGGGATTACTGAAGCTTTCTTT | CAWSPSGTGITEAFF
TRBJ1-2 | . | TRBV4-3 | . | TGCGCCAGCAGCCAAGATCCAGGGTTTGGCTACACCTTC | CASSQDPGFGYTF
TRBJ1-2 | TRBD1 | TRBV5-1 | . | TGCGCCAGCAGCTCCACAGGGGGCAACTATGGCTACACCTTC | CASSSTGGNYGYTF
TRBJ2-7 | . | TRBV2 | . | TGTGCCAGCAGGGAGGGCGGGCCTTCCTACGAGCAGTACTTC | CASREGGPSYEQYF
TRBJ1-1 | TRBD1 | TRBV4-3 | . | TGCGCCAGCAGCCAGAGGACAGGGCGGACTGAAGCTTTCTTT | CASSQRTGRTEAFF
TRBJ1-5 | . | TRBV2 | . | TGTGCCAGCGCCTTAGGGCCGGGGGGCAGGAATCAGCCCCAGCATTTT | CASALGPGGRNQPQHF
TRBJ2-3 | TRBD1 | TRBV27 | . | TGTGCCAGCAGTTTGGGACAGTGGGGCACAGATACGCAGTATTTT | CASSLGQWGTDTQYF
TRBJ1-4 | TRBD1 | TRBV28 | . | TGTGCCAGCAGTGCTACCAAGGGGACAGGGGGGGCTGAAAAACTGTTTTTT | CASSATKGTGGAEKLFF
TRBJ2-2 | TRBD2 | TRBV15 | . | TGTGCCACCAGGGGACTAGCGGGAGTTGCCGGGGAGCTGTTTTTT | CATRGLAGVAGELFF
TRBJ2-1 | . | TRBV7-9 | . | TGTGCCAGCAGCTTAGGGGCGGGCCAAAACAATGAGCAGTTCTTC | CASSLGAGQNNEQFF
TRBJ1-1 | . | TRBV27 | . | TGTGCCAGCAGTTTATTGTCCCCCTCGGGGTGGGGAACTGAAGCTTTCTTT | CASSLLSPSGWGTEAFF
TRBJ2-2 | . | TRBV19 | . | TGTGCCAGTAGTCCCCCTGGGCTTAATAAGGGGCTGGACCCTAAACCCAAGAACACCGGGGAGCTGTTTTTT | CASSPPGLNKGLDPKPKNTGELFF
TRBJ2-7 | . | TRBV5-4 | . | TGTGCCAGCAATTCCTTCCGGGGGACGTCCGAGCAGTACTTC | CASNSFRGTSEQYF
TRBJ1-5 | TRBD1 | TRBV10-2 | . | TGCGCCAGCACTATAAGACAGGGCGGTCAGCCCCAGCATTTT | CASTIRQGGQPQHF
TRBJ2-7 | TRBD1 | TRBV5-1 | . | TGCGCCAGCAGCTTCCGGACAGGGGGCGGCGAGCAGTACTTC | CASSFRTGGGEQYF
TRBJ1-5 | TRBD1 | TRBV6-5 | few | TGTGCCAGCACCCCGGGACAGGGGAGCAATCAGCCCCAGCATTTT | CASTPGQGSNQPQHF
TRBJ1-5 | . | TRBV7-2 | . | TGTGCCAGCAGCTCCCGGGGCAATCAGCCCCAGCATTTT | CASSSRGNQPQHF
TRBJ1-2 | . | TRBV30 | . | TGTGCCTGGAGTGTATTTCGAGGCGATAACTATGGCTACACCTTC | CAWSVFRGDNYGYTF
TRBJ2-3 | TRBD2 | TRBV3-1/TRBV3-2 | . | TGTGCCAGCAGCCCCCGCACTAGCGTGGCTGATACGCAGTATTTT | CASSPRTSVADTQYF
TRBJ1-2 | . | TRBV11-2 | . | TGTGCCAGCAGCTTAGATGGCATCCCTCATGGCTACACCTTC | CASSLDGIPHGYTF
TRBJ2-2 | TRBD1 | TRBV10-3 | . | TGTGCCATCAGTGAGTCGACCGGGACAGGGGACCTGTTTTTT | CAISESTGTGDLFF
TRBJ2-2 | TRBD2 | TRBV9 | . | TGTGCCAGCAGCCACTCTAGCGGGAGGAGCACCGGGGAGCTGTTTTTT | CASSHSSGRSTGELFF
TRBJ1-6 | . | TRBV10-3 | . | TGTGCCATCAGTGAGTGGGCCGTTCAATATAATTCACCCCTCCACTTT | CAISEWAVQYNSPLHF
TRBJ2-7 | . | TRBV27 | . | TGTGCCAGCAGTTTAACGGAACAGTACGAGCAGTACTTC | CASSLTEQYEQYF
TRBJ2-7 | . | TRBV19 | . | TGTGCCAGTAGTATCGGACAGATTTCCTACGAGCAGTACTTC | CASSIGQISYEQYF
TRBJ2-7 | TRBD1 | TRBV29-1 | . | TGCAGCGTTGAAGATCGCTCCGGGACAGGGGATCCCTACGAGCAGTACTTC | CSVEDRSGTGDPYEQYF
TRBJ2-5 | . | TRBV6-5 | . | TGTGCCAGCAGTTACGGGGGGTGGGATGTTCAAGAGACCCAGTACTTC | CASSYGGWDVQETQYF
TRBJ2-1 | TRBD2 | TRBV27 | . | TGTGCCAGCAGTACCTGGACTAGCGGGAGGAATGAGCAGTTCTTC | CASSTWTSGRNEQFF
TRBJ1-4 | TRBD1 | TRBV10-3 | . | TGTGCCATCAGCATGGACAGGGATGCGGAAAAACTGTTTTTT | CAISMDRDAEKLFF
TRBJ1-5 | TRBD1 | TRBV28 | . | TGTGCCAGCAGTTCCTATTCCCGGGACAGGGGTATTCAGCCCCAGCATTTT | CASSSYSRDRGIQPQHF
TRBJ2-6 | . | TRBV4-2 | . | TGTGCCAGCAGCCAAGACAAGCTAATAGGGGCTTCTGGGGCCAACGTCCTGACTTTC | CASSQDKLIGASGANVLTF
TRBJ1-4 | . | TRBV10-3 | . | TGTGCCATCAGTGAGTCAGGGGGAGCTTCTAATGAAAAACTGTTTTTT | CAISESGGASNEKLFF
TRBJ1-3 | . | TRBV7-8 | . | TGTGCCAGCAGCTTACGGCGGGGGGGTCGAAACACCATATATTTT | CASSLRRGGRNTIYF
TRBJ2-3 | . | TRBV19 | . | TGTGCCAGTAGTGGGGGGAGTGGTACAGATACGCAGTATTTT | CASSGGSGTDTQYF
TRBJ1-2 | TRBD1 | TRBV6-5 | . | TGTGCCAGCACCACCGGGACAGGGCGATTCGGCTACACCTTC | CASTTGTGRFGYTF
TRBJ1-5 | . | TRBV21-1 | . | TGTGCCAGAAACGGTCCGGGCAGGGGGCGATCGGGTAGACAGCCCCAGCATTTT | CARNGPGRGRSGRQPQHF
TRBJ1-2 | . | TRBV27 | . | TGTGCCAGCGGAAACGGGGCAGGGGCCAACTATGGCTACACCTTC | CASGNGAGANYGYTF
TRBJ2-4 | . | TRBV7-2 | . | TGTGCCAGCAGCTTAGATGGGCCCAAAAACATTCAGTACTTC | CASSLDGPKNIQYF
TRBJ1-1 | . | TRBV19 | . | TGTGCCAGTAGGACGCCTGGAGGGAACACTGAAGCTTTCTTT | CASRTPGGNTEAFF
TRBJ1-2 | TRBD1 | TRBV27 | . | TGTGCCAGCAGCCCGGACAGGAAATATGGCTACACCTTC | CASSPDRKYGYTF
TRBJ2-1 | TRBD1 | TRBV18 | . | TGTGCCAGCCTTAAAGGGGCAGGGGGTTCCTACAATGAGCAGTTCTTC | CASLKGAGGSYNEQFF
TRBJ2-1 | TRBD2 | TRBV19 | . | TGTGCCAGTACGATAGCGGGAGCAAACAATGAGCAGTTCTTC | CASTIAGANNEQFF